This is a list of T cell receptor beta chains from one sample in a study of T-cell memory formation after mild COVID-19. TCRdb fed the 5' RACE reads into MiXCR, producing one record per CDR3 protein. There are about 130,000 distinct CDR3 sequences in the sample; roughly 15% occur only once, and roughly 13% lies in the top ten. The sample comprised PBMCs or a T cell subset sorted from them (not recorded which). These receptors originate from an adult woman who had mild COVID-19 (a few samples of this study predate the infection). Cell type and time point are not known. Each CDR3 is given with its conserved first and last residue. Each record gives: J gene, clone size, V gene, D gene, CDR3 protein, CDR3 DNA. The D gene is left open where the match is weak. Size is stated for part of the rows, as once, few or many counts, or as a class when the clone is expanded.

j_call: TRBJ2-2
clone_size: .
v_call: TRBV29-1
d_call: .
cdr3_aa: CSVDPQNTGELFF
cdr3_nt: TGCAGCGTTGATCCCCAGAACACCGGGGAGCTGTTTTTT

j_call: TRBJ2-5
clone_size: .
v_call: TRBV29-1
d_call: .
cdr3_aa: CSARLGAEEGQYF
cdr3_nt: TGCAGCGCCAGACTAGGGGCTGAAGAAGGCCAGTACTTC

j_call: TRBJ2-7
clone_size: many
v_call: TRBV29-1
d_call: .
cdr3_aa: CSVVGNSYEQYF
cdr3_nt: TGCAGCGTTGTTGGTAATTCCTACGAGCAGTACTTC

j_call: TRBJ1-5
clone_size: few
v_call: TRBV7-2
d_call: TRBD1
cdr3_aa: CASSVRGEQPQHF
cdr3_nt: TGTGCCAGCAGCGTCAGGGGGGAACAGCCCCAGCATTTT

j_call: TRBJ1-4
clone_size: few
v_call: TRBV27
d_call: .
cdr3_aa: CASSSPRPATNEKLFF
cdr3_nt: TGTGCCAGCAGTTCGCCCCGACCTGCAACTAATGAAAAACTGTTTTTT

j_call: TRBJ2-5
clone_size: .
v_call: TRBV6-5
d_call: .
cdr3_aa: CASSPVKLPQETQYF
cdr3_nt: TGTGCCAGCAGTCCCGTTAAACTCCCCCAAGAGACCCAGTACTTC

j_call: TRBJ2-1
clone_size: few
v_call: TRBV5-1
d_call: .
cdr3_aa: CASSLGASRGSYNEQFF
cdr3_nt: TGCGCCAGCAGCTTGGGGGCCTCGCGGGGCTCCTACAATGAGCAGTTCTTC

j_call: TRBJ2-1
clone_size: few
v_call: TRBV7-9
d_call: .
cdr3_aa: CASSFLKGTYNEQFF
cdr3_nt: TGTGCCAGCAGCTTTCTCAAGGGTACCTACAATGAGCAGTTCTTC

j_call: TRBJ1-1
clone_size: .
v_call: TRBV5-1
d_call: .
cdr3_aa: CASSLGPTNTEAFF
cdr3_nt: TGCGCCAGCAGCTTGGGACCGACAAACACTGAAGCTTTCTTT

j_call: TRBJ2-3
clone_size: .
v_call: TRBV5-5
d_call: .
cdr3_aa: CASSLLTGPRGDTQYF
cdr3_nt: TGTGCCAGCAGCCTCCTGACCGGTCCCCGAGGAGATACGCAGTATTTT

j_call: TRBJ2-2
clone_size: few
v_call: TRBV12-3/TRBV12-4
d_call: TRBD2
cdr3_aa: CASSYFGTSGYTGELFF
cdr3_nt: TGTGCCAGCAGTTACTTCGGGACTAGCGGGTATACCGGGGAGCTGTTTTTT

j_call: TRBJ1-3
clone_size: .
v_call: TRBV7-9
d_call: .
cdr3_aa: CASRGQGTGNTIYF
cdr3_nt: TGTGCCAGCAGAGGGCAGGGAACTGGAAACACCATATATTTT

j_call: TRBJ2-3
clone_size: few
v_call: TRBV6-5
d_call: TRBD1
cdr3_aa: CASSDRDSRTDTQYF
cdr3_nt: TGTGCCAGCAGTGACCGGGACAGTCGCACAGATACGCAGTATTTT

j_call: TRBJ2-1
clone_size: once
v_call: TRBV4-2
d_call: .
cdr3_aa: CASSPTPLANNEQFF
cdr3_nt: TGTGCCAGCAGCCCCACCCCGCTAGCAAACAATGAGCAGTTCTTC

j_call: TRBJ2-4
clone_size: .
v_call: TRBV30
d_call: TRBD2
cdr3_aa: CAWRGGALAKNIQYF
cdr3_nt: TGTGCCTGGAGGGGAGGGGCACTAGCCAAAAACATTCAGTACTTC

j_call: TRBJ2-7
clone_size: .
v_call: TRBV6-1
d_call: .
cdr3_aa: CASRKNAGGQYF
cdr3_nt: TGTGCCAGCAGGAAGAACGCTGGTGGGCAGTACTTC

j_call: TRBJ1-1
clone_size: .
v_call: TRBV6-4
d_call: TRBD1
cdr3_aa: CASSRDRESTEAFF
cdr3_nt: TGTGCCAGCAGTCGGGACAGGGAGAGCACTGAAGCTTTCTTT

j_call: TRBJ2-2
clone_size: few
v_call: TRBV30
d_call: TRBD2
cdr3_aa: CAWSFFSGTNTGELFF
cdr3_nt: TGTGCCTGGAGTTTTTTTAGCGGGACGAACACCGGGGAGCTGTTTTTT

j_call: TRBJ1-6
clone_size: few
v_call: TRBV7-2
d_call: TRBD1
cdr3_aa: CASSIRPGQGANSPLHF
cdr3_nt: TGTGCCAGCAGCATTCGCCCGGGACAGGGTGCCAATTCACCCCTCCACTTT

j_call: TRBJ2-6
clone_size: few
v_call: TRBV29-1
d_call: TRBD1
cdr3_aa: CSAQGAGGANVLTF
cdr3_nt: TGCAGCGCACAGGGGGCGGGAGGGGCCAACGTCCTGACTTTC

j_call: TRBJ2-5
clone_size: .
v_call: TRBV4-2
d_call: TRBD2
cdr3_aa: CASSQESASGGETQYF
cdr3_nt: TGTGCCAGCAGCCAAGAGTCGGCTAGCGGGGGTGAGACCCAGTACTTC

j_call: TRBJ2-7
clone_size: many
v_call: TRBV9
d_call: .
cdr3_aa: CASSVADQLYEQYF
cdr3_nt: TGTGCCAGCAGCGTAGCTGACCAACTCTACGAGCAGTACTTC

j_call: TRBJ2-5
clone_size: few
v_call: TRBV12-3/TRBV12-4
d_call: .
cdr3_aa: CASSRGTAQETQYF
cdr3_nt: TGTGCCAGCAGCCGGGGGACAGCACAAGAGACCCAGTACTTC

j_call: TRBJ2-3
clone_size: .
v_call: TRBV6-6
d_call: .
cdr3_aa: CASRNGGLTDTQYF
cdr3_nt: TGTGCCAGCAGGAACGGGGGGCTCACAGATACGCAGTATTTT